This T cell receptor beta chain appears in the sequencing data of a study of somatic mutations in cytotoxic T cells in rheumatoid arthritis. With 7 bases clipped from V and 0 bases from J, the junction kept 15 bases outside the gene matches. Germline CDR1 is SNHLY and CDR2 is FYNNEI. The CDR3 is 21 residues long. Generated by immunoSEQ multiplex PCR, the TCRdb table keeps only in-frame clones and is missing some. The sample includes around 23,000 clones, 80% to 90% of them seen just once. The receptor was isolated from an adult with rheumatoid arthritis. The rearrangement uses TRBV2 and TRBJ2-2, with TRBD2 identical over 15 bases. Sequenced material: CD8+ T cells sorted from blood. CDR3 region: CASTLSPGLAGGTSNTGELFF. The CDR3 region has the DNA TGTGCCAGCACTCTCTCTCCGGGACTAGCGGGGGGCACTTCGAACACCGGGGAGCTGTTTTTT.